Reported below is one TCR beta chain. Its antigen is still unknown. Expressed TCRB transcripts got sequenced, as all isolated RNA was reverse transcribed. An average approximately 4 million reads came from naive, central memory and regulatory T cell samples. Assay used: immunoSEQ multiplex PCR; TCRdb lists only in-frame clones, some missing. The table includes fewer than 450,000 clones, 13% detected once. This specimen comes from a study of beta chain features in type 1 diabetes. Overall study context: What patients shared with healthy donors was a similar profile of age, gender and cell yields.

Broader study findings: Researchers report that Type 1 diabetes patients had moderately but significantly shorter TCRB CDR3s across all four CD4+ subsets. Compared with healthy donors, patients appeared to share more similar naive, central memory and regulatory TCRB repertoires.

The CDR3 spans 12 residues. V lost 3 bases and J 9 bases, leaving 9 bases between the germline ends. The germline V gene has CDR1 MDHEN and CDR2 SYDVKM. A heparinised blood draw that averaged about 120 mL was obtained once from each donor. This receptor was taken from a woman aged 18-35 years with type 1 diabetes. V is TRBV28 and J is TRBJ2-1; D unresolved. Sequenced: naive CD4+ T cells from blood. The CDR3 nucleotides are TGTGCCAGCAGTTTGCGCCTGTCTGAGCAGTTCTTC. It translates to CASSLRLSEQFF.